A single sample gave rise to the 13 T cell receptor beta chains below, sequenced in a study of cytomegalovirus exposure and HLA in healthy donors. The PCR was carried out with 60 Vbeta primers and 13 Jbeta primers. The data were produced by immunoSEQ multiplex PCR, yet TCRdb's version contains in-frame clones alone and is incomplete. This table has some 150,000 clones, approximately 75% appearing once. The sequenced sample consisted of PBMCs. The receptor source for this set is a young man in good health and CMV-seronegative.

This clone has just a few counts. J is TRBJ1-1 and V is TRBV6-6; D not resolved. CDR1 and CDR2 (germline): MNHNY, SVGAGI (reference sequence). This CDR3 has 14 amino acids. V gave up 0 bases and J gave up 4 bases, with 9 bases separating them. The CDR3 sequence is CASSYSGEGTEAFF. As DNA, the CDR3 is TGTGCCAGCAGTTACTCTGGGGAGGGCACTGAAGCTTTCTTT.

The chain has TRBV19 and TRBJ2-7; D unclear. CDR1 is LNHDA, CDR2 SQIVND, per germline (reference sequence). This CDR3 has 13 amino acids. Trimming pared 5 bases from V and 5 bases from J, leaving 13 bases between. CDR3 bases: TGTGCCAGTAGTTGGTCAGTAACCCACGAGCAGTACTTC. Translated: CASSWSVTHEQYF.

Details on this clone: The sample has other DNA sequences that encode this CDR3 too. The V gene is TRBV7-3, the J gene TRBJ1-4; D unclear. The CDR3 has 15 residues. The germline gives CDR1 SGHTA, CDR2 FQGTGA. The germline V and J ends were trimmed by 1 base and 8 bases, with 14 bases remaining between them. The CDR3 DNA reads TGTGCCAGCAGCTTAAGTGGAGGCCTGGGGGAAAAACTGTTTTTT. This sequence encodes CASSLSGGLGEKLFF. The entire variable domain, with the rest obtained from reference TRBV7-3 and TRBJ1-4, is as follows: GAGVSQTPSNKVTEKGKYVELRCDPISGHTALYWYRQSLGQGPEFLIYFQGTGAADDSGLPNDRFFAVRPEGSVSTLKIQRTERGDSAVYLCASSLSGGLGEKLFFGSGTQLSVL.

This clone has just a few counts. The gene calls are TRBV7-2 and TRBJ1-3, with D possibly matching TRBD1 (6 bases). V shed 4 bases and J shed 3 bases, with 16 bases lying between them. The CDR3 is 16 amino acids. From germline, CDR1 is SGHTA and CDR2 FQGNSA. CDR3 sequence reads: CASSSRGAGGGNTIYF. CDR3 bases: TGTGCCAGCAGCTCACGGGGGGCCGGAGGTGGAAACACCATATATTTT. Variable domain in full (rest from reference TRBV7-2 and TRBJ1-3): GAGVSQSPSNKVTEKGKDVELRCDPISGHTALYWYRQSLGQGLEFLIYFQGNSAPDKSGLPSDRFSAERTGGSVSTLTIQRTQQEDSAVYLCASSSRGAGGGNTIYFGEGSWLTVV.

The chain recombines TRBV7-2 with TRBJ2-7; tentative D call: TRBD2 (6 bases). Germline lookup yields CDR1 SGHTA and CDR2 FQGNSA. This CDR3 is built from 15 residues. Trimming removed 3 bases from V and 3 bases from J, with 15 bases in between. The CDR3 DNA is TGTGCCAGCAGCTTCGGGACTTCACCGATCTACGAGCAGTACTTC. Translated: CASSFGTSPIYEQYF.

The chain couples TRBV4-2 to TRBJ1-2, with D perhaps TRBD1 (6 bases). The CDR3 runs 15 residues. V shed 0 bases and J shed 3 bases, with 11 bases lying between them. CDR1 LGHNA and CDR2 YNFKEQ come from the germline V gene. The chain's CDR3 is CASSQERQGYYGYTF. The DNA of the CDR3 is TGTGCCAGCAGCCAAGAACGGCAGGGGTACTATGGCTACACCTTC.

This sequence joins TRBV9 and TRBJ1-1; possible D gene TRBD1, 6 bases. Trimming stripped 7 bases from V and 4 bases from J, with 14 bases between. Germline CDR1 and CDR2: SGDLS and YYNGEE. The CDR3 runs 13 residues. CDR3 region: CASVRMTGTEAFF. The CDR3 region has the DNA TGTGCCAGCGTCCGCATGACAGGCACTGAAGCTTTCTTT.

The chain recombines TRBV6-5 with TRBJ2-7; perhaps TRBD1 as D (6 bases). The ends were cut back, 2 bases at V and 0 bases at J, with 11 bases in the middle. This CDR3 spans 15 amino acids. The germline V gene encodes CDR1 MNHEY and CDR2 SVGAGI. CDR3 DNA sequence: TGTGCCAGCAGTTACCGAGGGACATTCTCCTACGAGCAGTACTTC. Protein: CASSYRGTFSYEQYF.

This sequence joins TRBV11-2 and TRBJ2-7; tentative D call: TRBD1 (7 bases). The CDR3 covers 17 residues. CDR1 and CDR2 (germline): SGHAT, FQNNGV. Trimming stripped 1 base from V and 4 bases from J, with 20 bases between. CDR3 coding DNA: TGTGCCAGCAGCTTAGGTTTTCGGGGCAGGGGGGAATACGAGCAGTACTTC. Translation: CASSLGFRGRGEYEQYF.

This clone is large by share. The chain employs TRBV6-1 and TRBJ2-2; 7 nucleotides align to TRBD1. After removal of 4 bases from V and 7 bases from J, the junction contained 9 bases not matched to a gene. CDR1 is MNHNS, CDR2 SASEGT, per germline. The CDR3 extends over 15 amino acids. Written as DNA, the CDR3 is TGTGCCAGCAGTGGAGACAGGGTAGGGAGCGGGGAGCTGTTTTTT. Its translation: CASSGDRVGSGELFF.

This clone was seen a handful of times. The J gene is TRBJ1-5, the V gene TRBV5-4; the match to TRBD1 covers 7 bases. The trim removed 3 bases at V and 3 bases at J, leaving 6 bases unmatched. The CDR3 loop spans 15 amino acids. Germline V gene data show CDR1 as SGHNT and CDR2 as YYREEE (reference sequence). This chain's CDR3 is CASSYGGGINQPQHF. As DNA, the CDR3 is TGTGCCAGCAGCTATGGAGGGGGCATCAATCAGCCCCAGCATTTT.

On this clone itself: Different DNA sequences within this sample yield the same CDR3. V gene TRBV6-5 combines with J gene TRBJ1-1, with 7 bases aligning to TRBD1. Germline CDR1 is MNHEY and CDR2 is SVGAGI. This CDR3 has 13 residues. V gave up 7 bases and J gave up 5 bases; unmatched junction bases: 7. For the CDR3, the DNA is TGTGCCAGCACCAGGGGGGAAAGAACTGAAGCTTTCTTT. Protein: CASTRGERTEAFF.

This rearrangement joins TRBV4-2 to TRBJ1-4; the D is unclear. Germline lookup yields CDR1 LGHNA and CDR2 YNFKEQ. Trimming took off 3 bases at V and 8 bases at J, with 16 bases between the two ends. The CDR3 length is 15 residues. CDR3 DNA sequence: TGTGCCAGCAGCCACCCCGGGAATATTATAGAAAAACTGTTTTTT. Its protein is CASSHPGNIIEKLFF.